These 15 T cell receptor beta chains share one sample of origin, sequenced in a study of control samples from healthy donors and cancer patients. Measured with immunoSEQ multiplex PCR; TCRdb has only the in-frame clones, and not every one. The sample has approximately 70,000 clones, around 87% seen once. Sequenced sample: PBMCs. The receptors derive from a woman aged 45-65 years with head and neck cancer.

This chain links TRBV5-1 with TRBJ1-1, with 7 bases that match TRBD1. V gave up 3 bases and J gave up 2 bases; unmatched junction bases: 22. Germline loops: CDR1 SGHRS, CDR2 YFSETQ. There are 20 residues in the CDR3. CDR3 sequence reads: CASSWPTGDPIKSKNTEAFF. The CDR3 nucleotides read TGCGCCAGCAGCTGGCCCACAGGGGACCCTATCAAATCTAAAAACACTGAAGCTTTCTTT. The full variable domain, with the rest looked up from reference TRBV5-1 and TRBJ1-1, is KAGVTQTPRYLIKTRGQQVTLSCSPISGHRSVSWYQQTPGQGLQFLFEYFSETQRNKGNFPGRFSGRQFSNSRSEMNVSTLELGDSALYLCASSWPTGDPIKSKNTEAFFGQGTRLTVV.

The chain employs TRBV3-1 (or the pseudogene TRBV3-2) and TRBJ1-1; D is perhaps TRBD1 (5 bases). Trimming removed 3 bases at V and 6 bases at J, with 8 bases between. Per the germline V gene, CDR1 is LGHDT and CDR2 is YNNKEL (reference sequence). The CDR3 sequence is 12 residues long. Written as DNA, the CDR3 is TGTGCCAGCAGCCAGGGACTCGCTGAAGCTTTCTTT. Its translation is CASSQGLAEAFF.

The rearrangement links TRBV2 to TRBJ1-1, with D unclear. This CDR3 spans 12 amino acids. Between the trimmed V and J ends, which lost 3 bases and 4 bases, there was a span of 6 bases. The germline V gene has CDR1 SNHLY and CDR2 FYNNEI. The CDR3, as DNA: TGTGCCAGCAGTGACCTGGGCACTGAAGCTTTCTTT. Translating gives CASSDLGTEAFF.

V is TRBV28 and J is TRBJ2-7; D is unresolved. The CDR3 extends over 11 amino acids. Germline values: CDR1 MDHEN, CDR2 SYDVKM. V lost 2 bases, J lost 6 bases, and 5 bases lay in between. The DNA for the CDR3 is TGTGCCAGCAGTTTAAGTGGCGAGCAGTACTTC. Protein sequence: CASSLSGEQYF.

The genes are TRBV5-1 and TRBJ2-1; the match to TRBD2 covers 7 bases. Germline trimming cut 4 bases from V and 6 bases from J; bases unmatched to any gene: 7. This CDR3 is built from 14 residues. Germline-derived CDR1 and CDR2 are SGHRS and YFSETQ. The CDR3 DNA reads TGCGCCAGCAGCAGGGGAGGGACTTTCAATGAGCAGTTCTTC. It yields the protein CASSRGGTFNEQFF.

The rearrangement links TRBV5-1 to TRBJ2-7; TRBD2 agrees at 11 bases. Looked up from germline, CDR1 is SGHRS and CDR2 is YFSETQ. The CDR3 runs to 14 residues. After removal of 4 bases from V and 4 bases from J, the junction contained 4 bases not matched to a gene. The CDR3 region is CASSTGTSGYEQYF. The CDR3 nucleotides are TGCGCCAGCAGCACCGGGACTAGCGGATACGAGCAGTACTTC.

The chain combines TRBV27 with TRBJ1-2, with 7 nucleotides matching TRBD1. The CDR3 loop spans 14 amino acids. Trimming removed 2 bases from V and 4 bases from J; junction bases left unmatched: 4. CDR1 MNHEY and CDR2 SMNVEV come from the germline V gene (reference sequence). DNA of the CDR3: TGTGCCAGCAGTTTAAAGACAGGGATCTATGGCTACACCTTC. It yields the protein CASSLKTGIYGYTF.

The chain recombines TRBV7-9 with TRBJ1-3; TRBD1 is a possible D gene (5 bases). Trimming left V 2 bases short and J 4 bases short, with 15 bases between. Germline-derived CDR1 and CDR2 are SEHNR and FQNEAQ (reference sequence). The CDR3 sequence is 16 residues long. This chain's CDR3 is CASSLYSGTQGNTIYF. CDR3 coding DNA: TGTGCCAGCAGCTTATATTCCGGGACCCAAGGAAACACCATATATTTT. The full variable domain, its missing parts supplied by reference TRBV7-9 and TRBJ1-3, is DTGVSQNPRHKITKRGQNVTFRCDPISEHNRLYWYRQTLGQGPEFLTYFQNEAQLEKSRLLSDRFSAERPKGSFSTLEIQRTEQGDSAMYLCASSLYSGTQGNTIYFGEGSWLTVV.

The rearrangement uses TRBV10-3 and TRBJ2-3; a weak D match, TRBD2 (5 bases). The CDR3 loop spans 12 amino acids. Deletions cut 3 bases from V and 4 bases from J, with 5 bases between. The germline V gene encodes CDR1 ENHRY and CDR2 SYGVKD. The CDR3 protein is CAISDGADTQYF. The DNA of the CDR3 is TGTGCCATCAGTGACGGGGCAGATACGCAGTATTTT.

The chain links TRBV27 to TRBJ2-5; D perhaps matches TRBD2 (6 bases). There are 14 residues in the CDR3. Looked up from germline, CDR1 is MNHEY and CDR2 is SMNVEV (reference sequence). Trimming left V 6 bases short and J 7 bases short, with 18 bases between. DNA of the CDR3: TGTGCCAGCAGAGGAGGGGAGCCCTCCGGGACCCAGTACTTC. Translated, it gives CASRGGEPSGTQYF.

The V and J genes are TRBV24-1 and TRBJ1-2; TRBD1 is a possible D gene (6 bases). Germline loops: CDR1 KGHDR, CDR2 SFDVKD. This CDR3 region has 15 residues. V was shortened by 3 bases and J by 4 bases, with 14 bases between the two germline ends. The CDR3 sequence: CATSDGGASSYGYTF. CDR3 DNA: TGTGCCACCAGTGATGGGGGGGCTTCTAGCTATGGCTACACCTTC.

The V gene is TRBV11-3, the J gene TRBJ2-3; D is undetermined. The CDR3 extends over 13 amino acids. Trimming pared 5 bases from V and 0 bases from J, leaving 6 bases between. CDR1 and CDR2 from the germline V gene are SGHNT and YENEEA. CDR3 residues: CASSIVSTDTQYF. The CDR3, as DNA: TGTGCCAGCAGCATAGTTAGCACAGATACGCAGTATTTT.

V is TRBV5-6 and J is TRBJ1-1, with 7 bases identical to TRBD1. V dropped 2 bases and J dropped 2; count of bases not matched to a gene: 3. Per germline, CDR1 SGHDT and CDR2 YYEEEE. There are 14 residues in the CDR3. This CDR3 is CASSLRGQNTEAFF. For the CDR3, the DNA is TGTGCCAGCAGCTTAAGGGGGCAAAACACTGAAGCTTTCTTT.

V and J are TRBV27 and TRBJ1-4; the D gene is possibly TRBD1 (5 bases). This CDR3 has 13 residues. In germline, CDR1 is MNHEY, CDR2 SMNVEV (reference sequence). V was cut by 10 bases and J by 4 bases, with 13 bases left in between. CDR3 bases: TGTGCCATTGAGGAGGGGAATAATGAAAAACTGTTTTTT. Amino acid sequence: CAIEEGNNEKLFF.

The rearrangement uses TRBV5-6 and TRBJ2-2; D uncertain. V dropped 1 base and J dropped 2 bases, with 3 bases sitting between them. The germline V gene has CDR1 SGHDT and CDR2 YYEEEE. There are 13 residues in the CDR3. CDR3 sequence (DNA): TGTGCCAGCAGCTTGACCAACACCGGGGAGCTGTTTTTT. Protein: CASSLTNTGELFF.